The T cell receptor beta chain described here comes from a study of breast tumors, draining lymph nodes, adjacent tissues (dated by TCRdb to the mid-2010s). Regarding the research as a whole: In breast cancer patients, the study compared the TCR beta repertoires of tumor, adjacent nontumor tissue and axillary lymph nodes. The study aimed to assess the relationships and possible T-cell exchange between tumor, surrounding tissue and draining lymph node repertoires in human breast cancer.

In the case of this clonotype: Which antigen it targets is not known. This may be a read error: a much more frequent sequence differs by one nucleotide.

Broader findings and caveats from the paper: The study presented the conclusion that tumor T cells originate in lymph nodes as consistent with a hypothesis, not as something directly demonstrated. Tumor and nontumor tissue repertoires were found to be significantly more similar in luminal-like than in basal-like breast cancer. T-cell repertoire diversity in tumors was found to be lower than in lymph nodes but higher than in nontumor tissue, and preferential V and J gene usage was observed. A scenario in which most tumor T cells derive from the lymph node and then expand within tumor tissue was judged to be consistent with the data.

At the junction V is shortened by 5 bases and J by 3 bases; bases outside the gene matches: 12. The CDR3 runs 16 amino acids, cysteine and phenylalanine included. The kept DNA is CDR3 alone, 48 bases in frame from the first base. From the germline V gene, CDR1 is MDHEN and CDR2 is SYDVKM. Sequenced using an Illumina HiSeq 2000. Multiplex PCR amplification was used to generate the TCR beta chain libraries. High-throughput sequencing was used to analyze the amplified TCR beta chain products. Clones were called with MiXCR by TCRdb after fastp trimmed the public reads at Q25, and only in-frame beta chains were retained. CDR3 protein sequences are deduplicated, and each keeps its most common genes and DNA. Counted in this sample were 130,000 or so distinct CDR3 sequences; around 22% of them appeared once. The ten largest clonotypes hold roughly 2.7% of the sample. Lymph node samples came from the axillary draining lymph nodes of breast cancer patients.

The chain was built from TRBV28 and TRBJ1-2; TRBD1 lines up with 7 middle nucleotides. Sequencing was performed on axillary lymph node tissue. The receptor was derived from a female donor with breast cancer. Some clones in this sample may be carry-over from other donors' samples. The nucleotide sequence is TGTGCCAGCAGTACGACCGGAGGCAGGGGGGACTATGGCTACACCTTC. Its coded protein is CASSTTGGRGDYGYTF.